The rows below give T cell receptor beta chains drawn from one sample of a study of blood T cell repertoires in COVID-19. The data were produced by immunoSEQ multiplex PCR, yet TCRdb's version contains in-frame clones alone and is incomplete. Of almost 400,000 clones detected, 89% appear once; the ten largest clones hold less than 2%. Sequenced: PBMCs or T cells enriched from blood (not recorded which). The receptors stem from a woman in her twenties or thirties who had recovered from COVID-19. Both conserved end residues are trimmed from each CDR3.

v_gene: TRBV5-4; j_gene: TRBJ2-2; len: 14; CDR3aa: ATKSVRDSNTGELF
v_gene: TRBV7-9; j_gene: TRBJ2-2; len: 15; CDR3aa: ASSLEPGQGYTGELF
v_gene: TRBV3-1/TRBV3-2; j_gene: TRBJ2-7; len: 10; CDR3aa: ASSQASDGCV
v_gene: TRBV6-5; j_gene: TRBJ1-2; len: 11; CDR3aa: ASSYSTGFSYT
v_gene: TRBV7-9; j_gene: TRBJ2-1; len: 13; CDR3aa: ASSLRPAGVNEQF
v_gene: TRBV6-5; j_gene: TRBJ1-2; len: 11; CDR3aa: ATSRDRVYGYT
v_gene: TRBV9; j_gene: TRBJ1-4; len: 12; CDR3aa: ASSVADREEKLF
v_gene: TRBV19; j_gene: TRBJ1-2; len: 11; CDR3aa: ASDRGQGGGYT
v_gene: TRBV6-6; j_gene: TRBJ2-1; len: 10; CDR3aa: ASRPDSWEQF
v_gene: TRBV5-1; j_gene: TRBJ1-1; len: 12; CDR3aa: ASSGGTGNTEAF
v_gene: TRBV25-1; j_gene: TRBJ2-7; len: 15; CDR3aa: ASSGYSGWQGVKEQY
v_gene: TRBV5-6; j_gene: TRBJ1-1; len: 12; CDR3aa: ASSLVRGGTEAF
v_gene: TRBV29-1; j_gene: TRBJ2-7; len: 11; CDR3aa: SAEGDSTYEQY
v_gene: TRBV5-1; j_gene: TRBJ2-1; len: 11; CDR3aa: ASSRGTSDEQF
v_gene: TRBV2; j_gene: TRBJ1-2; len: 12; CDR3aa: ASSELFDTHGYT
v_gene: TRBV13; j_gene: TRBJ1-4; len: 15; CDR3aa: ASSETPNRATNEKLF
v_gene: TRBV18; j_gene: TRBJ2-7; len: 13; CDR3aa: ASSLFEGVVYEQY
v_gene: TRBV7-3; j_gene: TRBJ1-2; len: 14; CDR3aa: ASSAQASDLAGGYT
v_gene: TRBV10-3; j_gene: TRBJ2-3; len: 14; CDR3aa: AISDRQGVVTDTQY
v_gene: TRBV2; j_gene: TRBJ2-1; len: 14; CDR3aa: ASSEGLGTGPHEQF
v_gene: TRBV19; j_gene: TRBJ1-1; len: 13; CDR3aa: ASSYQKSLNTEAF
v_gene: TRBV2; j_gene: TRBJ2-5; len: 12; CDR3aa: ASSEDRRGGTQY
v_gene: TRBV27; j_gene: TRBJ2-6; len: 14; CDR3aa: AWGRGHRSGANVLT
v_gene: TRBV19; j_gene: TRBJ2-1; len: 14; CDR3aa: ASSILGGSREDEQF
v_gene: TRBV5-6; j_gene: TRBJ2-1; len: 12; CDR3aa: ASSLFHSYNEQF
v_gene: TRBV6-1; j_gene: TRBJ2-2; len: 12; CDR3aa: ASSRTESYGELF
v_gene: TRBV7-9; j_gene: TRBJ2-7; len: 15; CDR3aa: ASSSQMWRGLSYEQY
v_gene: TRBV28; j_gene: TRBJ2-3; len: 12; CDR3aa: ASSFDPGGITQY
v_gene: TRBV5-4; j_gene: TRBJ1-3; len: 12; CDR3aa: ASALEQGWNTIY
v_gene: TRBV5-4; j_gene: TRBJ2-1; len: 13; CDR3aa: ASSNTGTGLNEQF
v_gene: TRBV9; j_gene: TRBJ1-6; len: 14; CDR3aa: ASGPGTSSYNSPLH
v_gene: TRBV5-1; j_gene: TRBJ2-3; len: 11; CDR3aa: ASSLGSIDTQY
v_gene: TRBV27; j_gene: TRBJ1-1; len: 10; CDR3aa: ASSKPGLEAF
v_gene: TRBV4-1; j_gene: TRBJ2-7; len: 16; CDR3aa: ASSQEEAGRPLFYEQY
v_gene: TRBV9; j_gene: TRBJ2-3; len: 13; CDR3aa: ASSVDAAGADTQY
v_gene: TRBV30; j_gene: TRBJ2-7; len: 12; CDR3aa: AWSPPGLGWEQY
v_gene: TRBV27; j_gene: TRBJ2-3; len: 15; CDR3aa: ASRRGTSGTLTDTQY
v_gene: TRBV7-6; j_gene: TRBJ2-7; len: 15; CDR3aa: ASSLGQTGVGSYEQY
v_gene: TRBV29-1; j_gene: TRBJ2-7; len: 11; CDR3aa: SGVGQGSYEQY
v_gene: TRBV5-4; j_gene: TRBJ1-4; len: 15; CDR3aa: ASSLVTGWPTNEKLF
v_gene: TRBV12-5; j_gene: TRBJ2-7; len: 10; CDR3aa: ASGLDRDEQY
v_gene: TRBV7-9; j_gene: TRBJ2-7; len: 12; CDR3aa: ASSGSGIAYEQY
v_gene: TRBV25-1; j_gene: TRBJ1-1; len: 14; CDR3aa: ASSVFAAGKNTEAF
v_gene: TRBV7-8; j_gene: TRBJ2-1; len: 11; CDR3aa: ASSRRDSYEQF
v_gene: TRBV14; j_gene: TRBJ2-7; len: 14; CDR3aa: ASSPRGWRETYEQY
v_gene: TRBV10-3; j_gene: TRBJ2-1; len: 15; CDR3aa: ATANPPPGDKYNEQF
v_gene: TRBV10-1; j_gene: TRBJ1-4; len: 15; CDR3aa: AMAGTGVSWTNEKLF
v_gene: TRBV19; j_gene: TRBJ2-7; len: 11; CDR3aa: ASSMRWGVEQY
v_gene: TRBV7-3; j_gene: TRBJ1-1; len: 11; CDR3aa: ASSLRANAEAF
v_gene: TRBV27; j_gene: TRBJ2-3; len: 16; CDR3aa: ASSFRSQGWSLTDTQY
v_gene: TRBV4-1; j_gene: TRBJ1-2; len: 16; CDR3aa: ASSQDVSEEGILYGYT
v_gene: TRBV18; j_gene: TRBJ1-5; len: 12; CDR3aa: ASSPGASNQPQH
v_gene: TRBV12-5; j_gene: TRBJ2-2; len: 12; CDR3aa: ASGDPTGSGELF
v_gene: TRBV4-2; j_gene: TRBJ1-4; len: 14; CDR3aa: ASSQGQEATNEKLF
v_gene: TRBV7-9; j_gene: TRBJ1-2; len: 12; CDR3aa: ASSPRQGWEGYT